The source of this TCR beta chain is a study of blood T cell repertoires in COVID-19. Study in general: Spain, Italy and the United States supplied samples that represented acute and convalescent COVID-19. Nucleic acid was either cDNA or gDNA, and it came from T cells, B-cell-depleted T cells, or PBMCs.

The assay was immunoSEQ multiplex PCR, and TCRdb's table has in-frame clones only and misses some. The profile shows about 84,000 clones, more than 70% of them singletons. This CDR3 comprises 15 residues. The V gene's germline CDR1 is LGHNA and CDR2 YNFKEQ. Trimming pared 9 bases from V and 0 bases from J, leaving 17 bases between. J is TRBJ1-1 and V is TRBV4-2; weak D call: TRBD1 (6 bases). The source is an elderly man with active or convalescent COVID-19. The sample consisted of peripheral blood. CDR3 residues: CASRRGGILNTEAFF. The CDR3 nucleotides are TGTGCCAGTCGGCGAGGGGGAATATTGAACACTGAAGCTTTCTTT.